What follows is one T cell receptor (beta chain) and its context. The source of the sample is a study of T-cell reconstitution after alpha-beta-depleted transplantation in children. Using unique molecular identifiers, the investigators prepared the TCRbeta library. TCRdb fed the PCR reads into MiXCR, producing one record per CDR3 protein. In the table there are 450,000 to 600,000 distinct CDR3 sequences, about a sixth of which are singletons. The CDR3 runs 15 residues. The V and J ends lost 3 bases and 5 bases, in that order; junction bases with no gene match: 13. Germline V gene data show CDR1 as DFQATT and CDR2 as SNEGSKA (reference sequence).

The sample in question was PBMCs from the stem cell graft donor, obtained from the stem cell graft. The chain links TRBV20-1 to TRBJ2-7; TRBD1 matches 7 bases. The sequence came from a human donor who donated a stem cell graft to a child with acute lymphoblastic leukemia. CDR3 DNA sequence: TGCAGTGCTAGTGTTGCACAGGGGAAGGGGAACGAGCAGTACTTC. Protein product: CSASVAQGKGNEQYF.